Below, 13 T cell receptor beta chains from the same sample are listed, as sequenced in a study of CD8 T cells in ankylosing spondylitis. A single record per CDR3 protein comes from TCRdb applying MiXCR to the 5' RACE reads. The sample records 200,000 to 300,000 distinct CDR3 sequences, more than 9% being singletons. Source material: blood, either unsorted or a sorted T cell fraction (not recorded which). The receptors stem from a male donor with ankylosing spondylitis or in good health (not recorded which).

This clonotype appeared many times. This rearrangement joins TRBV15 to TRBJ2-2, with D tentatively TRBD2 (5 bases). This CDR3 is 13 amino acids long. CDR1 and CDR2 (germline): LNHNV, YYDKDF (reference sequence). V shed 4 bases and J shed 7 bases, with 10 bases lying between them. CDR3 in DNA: TGTGCCACCAGCAAGCGCCGGGGCGGGGAGCTGTTTTTT. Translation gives CATSKRRGGELFF.

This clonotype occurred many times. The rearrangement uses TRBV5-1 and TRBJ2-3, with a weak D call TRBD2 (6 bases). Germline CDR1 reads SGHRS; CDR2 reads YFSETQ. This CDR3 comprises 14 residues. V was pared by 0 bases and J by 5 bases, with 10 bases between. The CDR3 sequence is CASSLDGGGDTQYF. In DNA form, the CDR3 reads TGCGCCAGCAGCTTGGACGGGGGTGGAGATACGCAGTATTTT. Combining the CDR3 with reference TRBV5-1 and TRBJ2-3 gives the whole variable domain KAGVTQTPRYLIKTRGQQVTLSCSPISGHRSVSWYQQTPGQGLQFLFEYFSETQRNKGNFPGRFSGRQFSNSRSEMNVSTLELGDSALYLCASSLDGGGDTQYFGPGTRLTVL.

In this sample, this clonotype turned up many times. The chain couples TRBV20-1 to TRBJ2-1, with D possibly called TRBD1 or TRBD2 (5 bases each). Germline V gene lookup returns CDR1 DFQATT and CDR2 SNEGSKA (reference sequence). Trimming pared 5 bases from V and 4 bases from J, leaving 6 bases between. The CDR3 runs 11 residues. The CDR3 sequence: CSAEGYNEQFF. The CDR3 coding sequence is TGCAGTGCTGAGGGGTACAATGAGCAGTTCTTC.

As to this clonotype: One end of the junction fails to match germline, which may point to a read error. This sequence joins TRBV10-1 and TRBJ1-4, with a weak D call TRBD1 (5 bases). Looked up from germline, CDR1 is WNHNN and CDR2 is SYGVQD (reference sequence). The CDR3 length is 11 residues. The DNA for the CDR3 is TGCGTCAGCAGTGACAGTGAAAAACTGTTTTTT. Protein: CVSSDSEKLFF.

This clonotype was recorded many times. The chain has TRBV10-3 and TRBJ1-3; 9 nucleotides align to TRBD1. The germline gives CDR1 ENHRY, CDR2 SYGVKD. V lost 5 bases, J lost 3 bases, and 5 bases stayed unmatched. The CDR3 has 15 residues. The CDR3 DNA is TGTGCCATCAGTTCCGGGACAGGGCTTGGAAACACCATATATTTT. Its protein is CAISSGTGLGNTIYF.

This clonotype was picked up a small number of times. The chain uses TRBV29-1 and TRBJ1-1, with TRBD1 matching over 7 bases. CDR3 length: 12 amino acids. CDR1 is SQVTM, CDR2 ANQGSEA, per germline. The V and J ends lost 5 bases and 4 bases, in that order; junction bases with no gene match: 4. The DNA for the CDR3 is TGCAGCGTTTCACAGGGGTTCACTGAAGCTTTCTTT. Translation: CSVSQGFTEAFF.

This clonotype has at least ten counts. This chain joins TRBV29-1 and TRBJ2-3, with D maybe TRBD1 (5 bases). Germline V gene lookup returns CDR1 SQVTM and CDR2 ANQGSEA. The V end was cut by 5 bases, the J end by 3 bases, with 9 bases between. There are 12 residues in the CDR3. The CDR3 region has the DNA TGCAGCGTTACTTCAGGGACAGATACGCAGTATTTT. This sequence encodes CSVTSGTDTQYF.

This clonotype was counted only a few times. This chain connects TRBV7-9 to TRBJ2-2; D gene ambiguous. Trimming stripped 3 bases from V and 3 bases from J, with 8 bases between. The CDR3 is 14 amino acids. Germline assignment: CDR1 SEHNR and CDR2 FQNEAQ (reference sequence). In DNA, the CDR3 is TGTGCCAGCAGCTTGTATGGGTACACCGGGGAGCTGTTTTTT. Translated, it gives CASSLYGYTGELFF.

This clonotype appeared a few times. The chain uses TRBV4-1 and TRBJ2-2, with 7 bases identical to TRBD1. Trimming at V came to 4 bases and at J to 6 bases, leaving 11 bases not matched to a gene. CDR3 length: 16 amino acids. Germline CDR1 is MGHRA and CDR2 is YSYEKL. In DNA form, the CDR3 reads TGCGCCAGCAGCCGCTACAGGGGAATGGAGGCCGGGGAGCTGTTTTTT. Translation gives CASSRYRGMEAGELFF.

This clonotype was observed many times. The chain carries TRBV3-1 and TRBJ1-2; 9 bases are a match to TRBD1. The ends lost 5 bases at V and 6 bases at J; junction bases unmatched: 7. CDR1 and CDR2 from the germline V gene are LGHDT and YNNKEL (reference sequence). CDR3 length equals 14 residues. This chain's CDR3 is CASSRDRAVNGYTF. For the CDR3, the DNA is TGTGCCAGCAGCAGGGACAGGGCGGTGAATGGCTACACCTTC.

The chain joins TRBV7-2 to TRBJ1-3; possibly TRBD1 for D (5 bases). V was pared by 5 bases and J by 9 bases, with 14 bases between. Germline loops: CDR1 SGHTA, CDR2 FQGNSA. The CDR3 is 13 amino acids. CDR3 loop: CASSPTGRSTIYF. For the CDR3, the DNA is TGTGCCAGCAGCCCCACAGGACGGAGCACCATATATTTT.

CDR3 coding DNA: TGTGCCAGCAGCAGACCGGGACAGGGGAAAGAGACCCAGTACTTC. It translates to CASSRPGQGKETQYF. The chain recombines TRBV7-9 with TRBJ2-5; 10 bases are a match to TRBD1. CDR3 length: 15 residues. The germline CDR1 and CDR2 sequences are SEHNR and FQNEAQ (reference sequence). V lost 5 bases to trimming and J lost 3 bases; unmatched junction nucleotides: 6.

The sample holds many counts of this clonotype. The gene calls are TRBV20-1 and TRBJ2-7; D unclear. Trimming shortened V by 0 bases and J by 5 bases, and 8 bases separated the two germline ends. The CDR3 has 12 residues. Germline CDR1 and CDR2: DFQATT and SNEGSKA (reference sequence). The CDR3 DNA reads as TGCAGTGCTAGAGATTCGCGCCACGAGCAGTACTTC. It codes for CSARDSRHEQYF.